The 26 T cell receptor beta chains listed next were all sequenced from one sample in a study of metastatic and nonmetastatic thyroid tumors. Via MiXCR, TCRdb re-called the PCR reads. The sample lists about 4,000 clones, less than 25% occurring once. No treatment of any kind had been given to any patient before thyroid surgery. The sample was tumor tissue. The receptors come from a male donor with papillary thyroid cancer or a benign thyroid nodule (not recorded which). Some clones in this sample may be carry-over from other donors' samples.

In its sample, this clone ranks as medium-sized. V and J are TRBV6-1 and TRBJ2-1, with D maybe TRBD1 (6 bases). Trimming took off 1 base at V and 1 base at J, with 20 bases between the two ends. Germline V CDR1 and CDR2: MNHNS, SASEGT. The CDR3 totals 19 residues. CDR3 in DNA: TGTGCCAGCAGTGAAGGGGGCAGGGGATGGGTTGCGTCCTACAATGAGCAGTTCTTC. This gives the protein CASSEGGRGWVASYNEQFF.

The genes are TRBV19 and TRBJ1-5; the D is unclear. The germline V gene encodes CDR1 LNHDA and CDR2 SQIVND (reference sequence). CDR3 size: 13 residues. V was shortened by 0 bases and J by 9 bases, with 9 bases between the two germline ends. Here the CDR3 reads CASSIDQLRPQHF. DNA for the CDR3: TGTGCCAGTAGTATAGATCAGTTACGGCCCCAGCATTTT.

By share of the sample, this clone is medium-sized. For the CDR3, the DNA is TGTGCCAGCAAGAAGAGACAGTACTACGAGCAGTACTTC. Translation gives CASKKRQYYEQYF. This chain joins TRBV11-3 and TRBJ2-7; perhaps TRBD1 as D (5 bases). Trimming removed 7 bases from V and 3 bases from J, with 13 bases in between. Germline CDR1 is SGHNT and CDR2 is YENEEA. The CDR3 covers 13 residues.

The V gene is TRBV12-5, the J gene TRBJ2-7; D is unresolved. V dropped 0 bases and J dropped 1 base, with 10 bases sitting between them. There are 15 residues in the CDR3. The germline gives CDR1 LGHNT, CDR2 FRNRAP. The CDR3 region has the DNA TGTGCTAGTGGTTTGGTACTACAGCCTTCCTACGAGCAGTACTTC. Its protein product is CASGLVLQPSYEQYF. The complete variable domain, with remaining parts taken from reference TRBV12-5 and TRBJ2-7, reads DARVTQTPRHKVTEMGQEVTMRCQPILGHNTVFWYRQTMMQGLELLAYFRNRAPLDDSGMPKDRFSAEMPDATLATLKIQPSEPRDSAVYFCASGLVLQPSYEQYFGPGTRLTVT.

The chain recombines TRBV6-1 with TRBJ2-2; 7 positions match TRBD2. Trimming took 4 bases from V and 6 from J; bases not matched to a gene: 8. The CDR3 is 15 residues long. Per the germline V gene, CDR1 is MNHNS and CDR2 is SASEGT. The DNA for the CDR3 is TGTGCCAGCAGTGTGAACGCGGGAGTAGCCGGGGAGCTGTTTTTT. It is translated as CASSVNAGVAGELFF.

A word on this clone: The junction differs from germline at one of its ends, possibly a read error. The rearrangement links TRBV5-1 to TRBJ2-5; no firm D call. The CDR3 runs to 13 residues. Germline assignment: CDR1 SGHRS and CDR2 YFSETQ. The CDR3 region has the DNA TGCGCCAGCACCCTTAAATACCAAGAGACCAAGTACTTC. Encoded protein: CASTLKYQETKYF.

This clone turned up a few times. The rearrangement joins TRBV6-2 or TRBV6-3 to TRBJ2-7; D gene ambiguous. The CDR3 has 11 amino acids. V was shortened by 0 bases and J by 5 bases, with 2 bases between the two germline ends. CDR1 is MNHEY, CDR2 SVGEGT, per germline. CDR3 loop: CASSYSDEQYF. In DNA form, the CDR3 reads TGTGCCAGCAGTTACTCAGACGAGCAGTACTTC.

V is TRBV6-1 and J is TRBJ1-1; the D is unclear. Germline V lookup: CDR1 MNHNS, CDR2 SASEGT. V was cut by 1 base and J by 3 bases, with 9 bases left in between. The CDR3 is 14 residues long. CDR3 in amino acids: CASSEVGWDTEAFF. The CDR3 region has the DNA TGTGCCAGCAGTGAAGTAGGCTGGGACACTGAAGCTTTCTTT.

In the case of this clone: The germline gene is not matched at one end of the junction; a read error may be the cause. The chain uses TRBV2 and TRBJ2-5; TRBD2 matches 8 bases. The length of the CDR3 is 12 residues. CDR1 and CDR2 (germline): SNHLY, FYNNEI. CDR3: CASSETGTRTPF. The CDR3 region has the DNA TGTGCCAGCAGTGAAACCGGGACTAGGACGCCCTTC.

The chain has TRBV28 and TRBJ2-7; D remains ambiguous. This CDR3 spans 11 amino acids. Deletions cut 5 bases from V and 3 bases from J, with 5 bases between. Per germline, CDR1 MDHEN and CDR2 SYDVKM. CDR3 DNA sequence: TGTGCCAGCAGTCCCGACTACGAGCAGTACTTC. Amino acids: CASSPDYEQYF. The full variable domain, its missing parts supplied by reference TRBV28 and TRBJ2-7, is DVKVTQSSRYLVKRTGEKVFLECVQDMDHENMFWYRQDPGLGLRLIYFSYDVKMKEKGDIPEGYSVSREKKERFSLILESASTNQTSMYLCASSPDYEQYFGPGTRLTVT.

In the case of this clone: The junction departs from the called germline gene at one end, perhaps through a read error. The V and J genes are TRBV27 and TRBJ2-6; 16 nucleotides match TRBD2. This CDR3 has 19 residues. Germline CDR1 reads MNHEY; CDR2 reads SMNVEV (reference sequence). CDR3 nucleotides: TGTGCCAGCAGTTGGGGACTAGCGGGAGGGCCTTCTGTGGCCAACTTCCTGACTTTT. Translated: CASSWGLAGGPSVANFLTF.

This clone has just a few counts. This sample includes further DNA sequences coding for the same CDR3. The J gene is TRBJ2-7, the V gene TRBV5-1; a weak D match, TRBD1 (6 bases). The V end lost 8 bases, the J end lost 7 bases, and 22 bases lay between the germline ends. CDR1 and CDR2 (germline): SGHRS, YFSETQ. The CDR3 length is 14 residues. The CDR3 protein is CASSPSTGIYEQYF. The CDR3 region has the DNA TGCGCCAGTAGCCCCTCGACAGGAATCTATGAGCAGTACTTC. Full variable domain (remainder filled in from reference TRBV5-1 and TRBJ2-7): KAGVTQTPRYLIKTRGQQVTLSCSPISGHRSVSWYQQTPGQGLQFLFEYFSETQRNKGNFPGRFSGRQFSNSRSEMNVSTLELGDSALYLCASSPSTGIYEQYFGPGTRLTVT.

The sample holds a few counts of this clone. CDR3 DNA sequence: TGTGCCAGCAGTGAGAAGGTTAGCGGGGAGGGGACAGATACGCAGTATTTT. Its protein product is CASSEKVSGEGTDTQYF. The J gene is TRBJ2-3, the V gene TRBV6-1, with 8 bases aligning to TRBD2. Trimming at V came to 3 bases and at J to 3 bases, leaving 11 bases not matched to a gene. The CDR3 spans 17 residues. In germline, CDR1 is MNHNS, CDR2 SASEGT.

This clone has a handful of counts. The genes are TRBV7-2 and TRBJ2-1, with 13 bases identical to TRBD2. CDR3 length: 17 amino acids. Trimming at V came to 0 bases and at J to 5 bases, leaving 4 bases not matched to a gene. The germline V gene has CDR1 SGHTA and CDR2 FQGNSA. The CDR3 sequence: CASSLAGTSGANNEQFF. DNA of the CDR3: TGTGCCAGCAGCTTAGCGGGGACTAGCGGGGCTAACAATGAGCAGTTCTTC.

This chain connects TRBV6-2 or TRBV6-3 to TRBJ1-2, with D unresolved. With 5 bases removed from V and 3 bases from J, the gap between germline ends came to 10 bases. This CDR3 comprises 13 residues. In germline, CDR1 is MNHEY, CDR2 SVGEGT. The CDR3 DNA is TGTGCCAGCAGTGAAATGAGACACTATGGCTACACCTTC. Translating it yields CASSEMRHYGYTF.

The chain joins TRBV7-2 to TRBJ1-4, with a possible D match to TRBD1 (6 bases). The CDR3 covers 13 residues. Germline loops: CDR1 SGHTA, CDR2 FQGNSA. Trimming removed 5 bases at V and 7 bases at J, with 11 bases between. DNA for the CDR3: TGTGCCAGCAGCCGCGGAGGGGGTGAAAAACTGTTTTTT. This translates into CASSRGGGEKLFF.

V usage is TRBV12-3 or TRBV12-4 and J usage is TRBJ1-6; possibly TRBD1 for D (6 bases). The V and J ends lost 3 bases and 5 bases respectively, with 8 bases between them. CDR3 length equals 14 residues. The CDR3 protein is CASSLTGHNSPLHF. CDR3 in DNA: TGTGCCAGCAGTTTGACAGGCCATAATTCACCCCTCCACTTT.

This clone was counted between two and nine times. The chain joins TRBV29-1 to TRBJ2-2; 8 nucleotides line up with TRBD2. With 6 bases clipped from V and 2 bases from J, the junction kept 8 bases outside the gene matches. The CDR3 spans 15 residues. CDR1 and CDR2 from the germline V gene are SQVTM and ANQGSEA. CDR3 residues: CSVIIAGLNTGELFF. The CDR3 region has the DNA TGCAGCGTCATAATAGCGGGGCTAAACACCGGGGAGCTGTTTTTT.

By sample fraction, this clone is medium-sized (0.01 to 0.1%). V is TRBV28 and J is TRBJ1-1; no definite D call. V was shortened by 3 bases and J by 1 base, with 12 bases between the two germline ends. CDR3 length equals 15 residues. Germline V gene sequence: CDR1 MDHEN, CDR2 SYDVKM. The CDR3 region has the DNA TGTGCCAGCAGTTTTGGAGTAGGGCGGAACACTGAAGCTTTCTTT. It is translated as CASSFGVGRNTEAFF.

This clone showed up many times. The chain uses TRBV4-3 and TRBJ1-1; the D gene is possibly TRBD1 (5 bases). The CDR3 consists of 15 residues. V lost 6 bases and J 4 bases, leaving 18 bases between the germline ends. Per the germline V gene, CDR1 is LGHNA and CDR2 is YSLEER. The DNA for the CDR3 is TGCGCCAGCAGTCCAAGTTACAGGCTTGGCACTGAAGCTTTCTTT. Its protein product is CASSPSYRLGTEAFF.

This clone was seen at least ten times. This clone may be a read error of a much larger clone one base away. This sample includes further DNA sequences coding for the same CDR3. The chain carries TRBV20-1 and TRBJ2-2, with TRBD2 identical over 11 bases. Germline values: CDR1 DFQATT, CDR2 SNEGSKA (reference sequence). The CDR3 totals 16 residues. V was clipped by 6 bases and J by 1 base; unmatched bases: 7. This chain's CDR3 is CSASRLAGGNTGELFF. The CDR3 DNA reads TGCAGTGCCAGTAGGCTAGCGGGAGGGAACACCGGGGAGCTGTTTTTT.

This clone was counted only a few times. The chain is built from TRBV10-3 and TRBJ2-7, with TRBD2 identical over 7 bases. The germline V gene encodes CDR1 ENHRY and CDR2 SYGVKD. Losses at the gene ends were 9 bases for V and 2 bases for J; bases not matched to a gene: 4. CDR3 length equals 12 residues. CDR3 protein: CAIGTKAYEQYF. The CDR3 DNA reads TGTGCCATAGGGACTAAAGCCTACGAGCAGTACTTC.

The rearrangement uses TRBV7-2 and TRBJ2-1, with 10 nucleotides matching TRBD2. This CDR3 is 15 amino acids long. CDR1 and CDR2 (germline): SGHTA, FQGNSA. The trim removed 4 bases at V and 4 bases at J, leaving 4 bases unmatched. CDR3 in DNA: TGTGCCAGCAGCTCCATAGCGGGGGGATACAATGAGCAGTTCTTC. It translates to CASSSIAGGYNEQFF.

This clone appeared many times. The rearrangement uses TRBV5-4 and TRBJ2-3, with D possibly being TRBD2 (6 bases). This CDR3 spans 15 amino acids. Looked up from germline, CDR1 is SGHNT and CDR2 is YYREEE (reference sequence). V gave up 1 base and J gave up 2 bases, with 11 bases separating them. This CDR3 reads CASSLSSGVTDTQYF. In DNA form, the CDR3 reads TGTGCCAGCAGCTTGAGTAGCGGTGTCACAGATACGCAGTATTTT.

In its sample, this clone is medium-sized (0.01 to 0.1%). The genes are TRBV20-1 and TRBJ2-1, with 14 bases identical to TRBD2. This CDR3 spans 14 amino acids. Germline CDR1 reads DFQATT; CDR2 reads SNEGSKA (reference sequence). Losses at the gene ends were 3 bases for V and 8 bases for J; bases not matched to a gene: 3. CDR3 residues: CSARGTSGSDEQFF. CDR3 DNA: TGCAGTGCTAGGGGGACTAGCGGGAGCGATGAGCAGTTCTTC.

The genes are TRBV5-1 and TRBJ1-2; 8 nucleotides match TRBD1. Trimming removed 4 bases from V and 4 bases from J; junction bases left unmatched: 9. Germline V gene sequence: CDR1 SGHRS, CDR2 YFSETQ. The CDR3 loop spans 15 amino acids. For the CDR3, the DNA is TGCGCCAGCAGCGCGACAGGGGCGCGATTCTATGGCTACACCTTC. It is translated as CASSATGARFYGYTF. The full variable domain, completed using reference TRBV5-1 and TRBJ1-2, is KAGVTQTPRYLIKTRGQQVTLSCSPISGHRSVSWYQQTPGQGLQFLFEYFSETQRNKGNFPGRFSGRQFSNSRSEMNVSTLELGDSALYLCASSATGARFYGYTFGSGTRLTVV.